These T cell receptor beta chains were read from a single sample in a study of blood T cells in healthy people across ages. One entry per CDR3 protein, called by TCRdb with MiXCR from the 5' RACE reads. The sample yields around 1.5 million distinct CDR3 sequences, approximately 59% seen once. Sequenced sample: blood. Every receptor here comes from a man in his late teens or twenties in good health. Both conserved end residues are part of each CDR3.

V	length	CDR3
TRBV20-1	13	CSASLHTYNEQFF
TRBV11-2	13	CASSLNGVGEQFF
TRBV4-3	17	CASSQDPPRSSYNEQFF
TRBV20-1	13	CSANPRQDYEQYF
TRBV12-5	13	CASVVGGVDEQFF
TRBV2	15	CASSAPLGVSYEQYF
TRBV15	16	CATSSRGGGAYNEQFF
TRBV20-1	17	CSARGASGGLNYNEQFF
TRBV3-1	17	CASSQDSASGIWDEQFF
TRBV12-3/TRBV12-4	13	CASSRKQNSPLHF
TRBV2	19	CASSPAGVNSRGKTDTQYF
TRBV9	14	CASSAGTGTLIQYF
TRBV5-1	14	CASSLSHRGETQYF
TRBV24-1	13	CATSEPEGGGYTF
TRBV12-3/TRBV12-4	16	CASSPRLAVVPTEQFF
TRBV13	14	CASSTDRGFNEQFF
TRBV7-2	17	CASSLDPGTSASYEQYF
TRBV28	18	CASSLWDRGSHLSYEQYF
TRBV7-2	15	CASSLAPWGESEQFF
TRBV10-2	15	CASRGTNSAKNIQYF
TRBV12-3/TRBV12-4	14	CASSWGAVYNEQFF
TRBV12-3/TRBV12-4	15	CASSLSGPYQETQYF
TRBV29-1	10	CSVSPFGYTF
TRBV30	13	CAWSVEDNSPLHF
TRBV6-2/TRBV6-3	18	CASSYPLRQVLARGEQFF
TRBV6-5	15	CASSYNSYDWDIQYF
TRBV2	12	CAGRTGGSEQFF
TRBV7-6	15	CASSVSWDRVTEQFF
TRBV4-3	16	CASSPVRGQGTDTQYF
TRBV4-1	19	CASGSSWVQGAYDNSPLHF
TRBV27	16	CASSLSSGGSSYEQYF
TRBV4-1	13	CASSQDYYNEQFF
TRBV11-2	15	CASSSERDRGHEQYF
TRBV3-1	14	CASSPYRESYEQYF
TRBV7-2	16	CASSRGQRYVQETQYF
TRBV4-2	18	CASSQPGGWGSGNQPQHF
TRBV5-1	12	CASSDPSGEQFF
TRBV28	14	CASSILQGAYEQYF
TRBV29-1	12	CSVIAGVNIQYF
TRBV4-1	15	CASSRTGTGNYEQYF
TRBV6-5	16	CASSYSRRGQKDTQYF
TRBV7-9	13	CASSSVGAYEQYF
TRBV12-3/TRBV12-4	13	CASSADRGSGYTF
TRBV15	14	CATTPGASSYEQYF
TRBV12-3/TRBV12-4	13	CASSYTGKNEQFF
TRBV7-2	13	CASSLDWGAAQYF
TRBV7-8	16	CASSLLLQSHTDTQYF
TRBV12-3/TRBV12-4	14	CASSFSAGKETQYF
TRBV29-1	16	CSVEGSGTAEWNEQFF
TRBV13	16	CARCDRGKNQWNEQFF
TRBV3-1	12	CASSQERETQYF
TRBV7-9	16	CASSLVPGQGINEQFF
TRBV20-1	13	CSAGDLTTYEQYF
TRBV4-1	15	CASSRTSGGLDEQYF
TRBV20-1	16	CSARDWGQGGIYEQYF